This TCR beta chain comes out of a study of T cell repertoires in cytomegalovirus infection. Germline CDR1 and CDR2: DFQATT and SNEGSKA (reference sequence). Between the trimmed V and J ends, which lost 2 bases and 3 bases, there was a span of 10 bases. The CDR3 totals 14 residues. This clonotype was seen more than once but under ten times. What it recognizes is unknown. General observations from the study: CMV carriers with the relevant HLA were identified by cumulative public TCR beta family frequency. The ex vivo response was dominated by HLA-C-restricted CMV-specific TCR beta clonotypes.

TCRdb redid the calling of the reads with MiXCR, one entry per CDR3 protein. The table includes around 280,000 distinct CDR3 sequences, 9.6% detected once. V and J are TRBV20-1 and TRBJ1-4; possibly TRBD1 for D (6 bases). This sequence was found in a human donor in good health (CMV status not recorded). Some clones in this sample may be carry-over from other donors' samples. The specimen was PBMCs. The CDR3 nucleotides are TGCAGTGCTAGAAGGGGGGAAGCTAATGAAAAACTGTTTTTT. Translating it yields CSARRGEANEKLFF.